Below are 4 T cell receptor beta chains sequenced from a single sample in a study of T cell responses to AZD1222 COVID-19 vaccine. This table comes from immunoSEQ multiplex PCR, and its TCRdb copy is limited to in-frame clones, with some not included. This table holds roughly 120,000 clones, 92% found once. The sample in question was peripheral blood, obtained 28 days after the second AZD1222 dose. These receptors all stem from an adult who received the AZD1222 COVID-19 vaccine.

The V call is TRBV3-1 (or the pseudogene TRBV3-2), the J call TRBJ2-3; 9 nucleotides match TRBD2. Looked up from germline, CDR1 is LGHDT and CDR2 is YNNKEL (reference sequence). CDR3 length: 17 residues. With V trimmed by 4 bases and J by 2 bases, 10 bases remained unmatched. The DNA of the CDR3 is TGTGCCAGCAGCCCGGGCGAGACTAGCGGTCCCACAGATACGCAGTATTTT. Its translation is CASSPGETSGPTDTQYF.

This chain links TRBV3-1 (or the pseudogene TRBV3-2) with TRBJ1-5, with D perhaps TRBD1 (5 bases). This CDR3 is 18 amino acids long. From germline, CDR1 is LGHDT and CDR2 YNNKEL (reference sequence). V lost 0 bases, J lost 7 bases, and 22 bases lay in between. CDR3 nucleotide sequence: TGTGCCAGCAGCCAAGATAAAGGGAGTGAGAGGGGTGGACAGCCCCAGCATTTT. This encodes CASSQDKGSERGGQPQHF.

The V call is TRBV24-1, the J call TRBJ1-2; 7 bases agree with TRBD1. Germline trimming cut 7 bases from V and 4 bases from J; bases unmatched to any gene: 5. The CDR3 runs to 13 residues. Germline values: CDR1 KGHDR, CDR2 SFDVKD. The CDR3 nucleotides read TGTGCCACCAGCCGACAGGGCGGCTATGGCTACACCTTC. Translated: CATSRQGGYGYTF.

The chain couples TRBV11-3 to TRBJ2-2; TRBD2 agrees at 7 bases. J lost 7 bases, V lost 3 bases, and 5 bases had no gene match. In germline, CDR1 is SGHNT, CDR2 YENEEA. The CDR3 extends over 14 amino acids. CDR3 DNA sequence: TGTGCCAGCAGCTTCCTCGCTAGCGGCGGGGAGCTGTTTTTT. It specifies CASSFLASGGELFF.